This T cell receptor beta chain stems from a study of OX40 agonist ivuxolimab in advanced cancers. Study-level points and caveats: Among the least clonally expanded were partial responders at 0.1-3.0 mg/kg.

Losses at the gene ends were 9 bases for V and 4 bases for J; bases not matched to a gene: 8. The V gene's germline CDR1 is MNHEY and CDR2 SMNVEV (reference sequence). The CDR3 runs to 13 residues. On this clone itself: Antigen: not known.

The assay was immunoSEQ multiplex PCR, and TCRdb's table has in-frame clones only and misses some. The data contain roughly 38,000 clones, more than 85% of them singletons. This receptor was taken from an adult with an advanced solid tumor such as melanoma, head and neck, liver or kidney cancer. The V and J genes are TRBV27 and TRBJ2-7; 8 bases are a match to TRBD1. Sequences were derived from CD4+ or CD8+ T cells sorted from blood, sampled in a trial of the OX40 agonist ivuxolimab. CDR3 bases: TGTGCCAGTACCGGACAGGGTATGTACGAGCAGTACTTC. It translates to CASTGQGMYEQYF.